This T cell receptor (beta chain) was sequenced during a study of blood T cell repertoires in COVID-19. Study summary: The cDNA or gDNA used as material had been derived from T cells, B-cell-depleted T cells, or PBMCs.

V trimming: 3 bases; J trimming: 5 bases; junction bases outside the gene matches: 3. Germline values: CDR1 SEHNR, CDR2 FQNEAQ (reference sequence). CDR3 length: 14 residues. Original data processing: The authors estimated nucleated cell counts from reference gene primer amplification. Repertoires were generated with immunoSEQ multiplex PCR, while TCRdb's copy carries only in-frame clones and drops some. Clonal size and the V and J genes are those of that table, whereas D and trimming came from the DNA. The data contain approximately 190,000 clones, 70% to 85% of them singletons. The receptor was isolated from a human donor with acute or convalescent COVID-19. The donor label of this sample is uncertain. The sequenced sample was peripheral blood. The chain links TRBV7-9 to TRBJ1-4, with 7 bases lining up with TRBD1. In DNA, the CDR3 is TGTGCCAGCAGCTTTGACAGGGTGAATGAAAAACTGTTTTTT. Protein product: CASSFDRVNEKLFF. Using reference TRBV7-9 and TRBJ1-4 for the parts outside the CDR3, the full variable domain is DTGVSQNPRHKITKRGQNVTFRCDPISEHNRLYWYRQTLGQGPEFLTYFQNEAQLEKSRLLSDRFSAERPKGSFSTLEIQRTEQGDSAMYLCASSFDRVNEKLFFGSGTQLSVL.